A selection of T cell receptor beta chains follows, all from one sample in a study of T cells in Graves' hyperthyroidism and ophthalmopathy. Via MiXCR, TCRdb re-called the multiplex PCR reads, giving one row per CDR3 protein. Counted here are roughly 350,000 distinct CDR3 sequences, over 11% occurring once; the ten biggest clones make up 20% to 25%. Sequencing was performed on blood. The source of these receptors is a woman in her 30s with Graves' hyperthyroidism. Both conserved end residues are part of each CDR3. D genes are given only for firm matches. The listing skips clone size in some rows; elsewhere it reads once, few, many or a size class.

J	V	size	D	DNA	CDR3
TRBJ2-1	TRBV9	few	TRBD2	TGTGCCAGCAGCTTACTAGGGGTAGCGGGAGTCGAGCAGTTCTTC	CASSLLGVAGVEQFF
TRBJ2-3	TRBV28	many	TRBD1	TGTGCCAGCAAAGACAGGGGGTTTACAGATACGCAGTATTTT	CASKDRGFTDTQYF
TRBJ1-4	TRBV3-1	few	.	TGTGCCAGCAGCCAAGGTAGTAATGAAAAACTGTTTTTT	CASSQGSNEKLFF
TRBJ1-2	TRBV3-1	few	.	TGTGCCAGCAGCCAATACCTGACCCCTAACTATGGCTACACCTTC	CASSQYLTPNYGYTF
TRBJ2-7	TRBV9	many	TRBD2	TGTGCCAGCAGCCCCCTAGCGGGATCGTACGAGCAGTACTTC	CASSPLAGSYEQYF
TRBJ2-7	TRBV11-2	many	.	TGTGCCAGCAGCCCCCCCGGTTACGAGCAGTACTTC	CASSPPGYEQYF
TRBJ2-7	TRBV5-1	many	TRBD2	TGCGCCAGCAGCTTGGTCGCGGGAGTTGGCGAGCAGTACTTC	CASSLVAGVGEQYF
TRBJ1-5	TRBV5-1	many	.	TGCGCCAGCAGCTTCCGGACGGGTCAGCCCCAGCATTTT	CASSFRTGQPQHF
TRBJ2-5	TRBV3-1	.	TRBD2	TGTGCCAGCAGCCAAGCCGGGCTAGCGGGAGGCTCGAAGTACTTC	CASSQAGLAGGSKYF
TRBJ1-2	TRBV7-9	many	.	TGTGCCAGCAGCCCCGACCTGACAGAGTATGGCTACACCTTC	CASSPDLTEYGYTF
TRBJ2-3	TRBV28	many	.	TGTGCCAGCAGTTTGGGGTCCACTAGCACAGATACGCAGTATTTT	CASSLGSTSTDTQYF
TRBJ1-5	TRBV28	many	.	TGTGCCAGCAACACTGATATCTCTCAGCCCCAGCATTTT	CASNTDISQPQHF
TRBJ2-7	TRBV20-1	many	TRBD2	TGCAGTGCTAGAGAATACAATCGTCAGGGACTAGCGGGAGGGAAGCAGTACTTC	CSAREYNRQGLAGGKQYF
TRBJ2-4	TRBV28	.	.	TGTGCCAGCAGTTTGTACACAGTGGACGAAAACATTCAGTACTTC	CASSLYTVDENIQYF